This T cell receptor (beta chain) was found in a study of blood T cells in healthy people across ages. Background on the study: Through template switching, about one barcoded beta molecule was captured per two T cells, as measured in model experiments.

The study's findings and limits: TCR beta diversity was tightly associated with the proportion of naive T cells. Age brought a roughly linear fall in TCR beta diversity measured per million T cells.

CDR3 length equals 14 residues. The trim removed 8 bases at V and 8 bases at J, leaving 11 bases unmatched. The germline V gene has CDR1 MNHNS and CDR2 SASEGT. Concerning this clonotype itself: What it binds is unknown.

PCR was performed a second time for roughly 7 to 12 cycles using a sample-barcoded 5' primer and a J-beta primer mix. Researchers report that each sample yielded at least 3 million CDR3-containing paired-end reads. TCRdb reprocessed the 5' RACE reads via MiXCR and lists one record per CDR3 protein. The sample includes about 1.8 million distinct CDR3 sequences, around 50% of them seen just once. Sequencing input: blood. This TCR was sampled from a middle-aged woman in good health. The gene calls are TRBV6-1 and TRBJ2-1; 8 bases are shared with TRBD2. This chain's CDR3 is CASLERGGRDEQFF. The CDR3 coding sequence is TGTGCCAGCCTCGAACGGGGGGGCCGCGATGAGCAGTTCTTC.